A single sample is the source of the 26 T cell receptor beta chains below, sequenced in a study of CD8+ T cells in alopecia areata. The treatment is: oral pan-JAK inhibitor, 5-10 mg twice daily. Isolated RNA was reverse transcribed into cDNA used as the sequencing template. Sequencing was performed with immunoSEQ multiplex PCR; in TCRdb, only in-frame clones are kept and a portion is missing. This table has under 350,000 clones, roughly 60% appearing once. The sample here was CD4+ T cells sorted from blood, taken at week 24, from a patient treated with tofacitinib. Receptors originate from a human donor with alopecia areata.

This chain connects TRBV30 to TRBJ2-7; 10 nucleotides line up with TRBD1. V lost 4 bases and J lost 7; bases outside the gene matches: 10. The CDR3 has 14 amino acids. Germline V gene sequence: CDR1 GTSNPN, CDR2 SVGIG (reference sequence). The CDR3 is CAWNRQGALWEQYF. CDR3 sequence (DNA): TGTGCCTGGAACCGACAGGGGGCGTTATGGGAGCAGTACTTC. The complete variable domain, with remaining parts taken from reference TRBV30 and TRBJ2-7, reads SQTIHQWPATLVQPVGSPLSLECTVEGTSNPNLYWYRQAAGRGLQLLFYSVGIGQISSEVPQNLSASRPQDRQFILSSKKLLLSDSGFYLCAWNRQGALWEQYFGPGTRLTVT.

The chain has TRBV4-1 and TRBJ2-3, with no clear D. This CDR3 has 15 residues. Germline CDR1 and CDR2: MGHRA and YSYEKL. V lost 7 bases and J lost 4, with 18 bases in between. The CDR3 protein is CASKRAILGADTQYF. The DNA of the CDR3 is TGCGCCAGCAAAAGAGCCATCCTTGGGGCAGATACGCAGTATTTT.

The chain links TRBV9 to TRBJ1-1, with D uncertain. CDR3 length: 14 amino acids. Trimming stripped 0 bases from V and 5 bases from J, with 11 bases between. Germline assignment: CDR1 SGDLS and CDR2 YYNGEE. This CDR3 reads CASSVVRGRTEAFF. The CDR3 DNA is TGTGCCAGCAGCGTAGTACGGGGTCGAACTGAAGCTTTCTTT.

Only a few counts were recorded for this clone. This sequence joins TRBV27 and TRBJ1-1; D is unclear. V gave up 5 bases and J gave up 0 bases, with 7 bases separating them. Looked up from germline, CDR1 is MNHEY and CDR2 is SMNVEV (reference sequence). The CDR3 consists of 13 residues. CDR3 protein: CASSLKMNTEAFF. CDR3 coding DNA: TGTGCCAGCAGTCTAAAGATGAACACTGAAGCTTTCTTT.

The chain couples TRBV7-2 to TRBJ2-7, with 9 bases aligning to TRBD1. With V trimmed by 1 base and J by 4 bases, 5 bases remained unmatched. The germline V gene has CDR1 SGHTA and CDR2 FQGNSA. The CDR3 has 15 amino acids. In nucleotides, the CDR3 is TGTGCCAGCAGCTTAGATCCGGGACAGGGTTACGAGCAGTACTTC. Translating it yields CASSLDPGQGYEQYF.

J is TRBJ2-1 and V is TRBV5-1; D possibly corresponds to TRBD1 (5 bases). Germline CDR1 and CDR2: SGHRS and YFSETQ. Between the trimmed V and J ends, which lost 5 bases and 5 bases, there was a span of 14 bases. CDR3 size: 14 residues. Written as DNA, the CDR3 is TGCGCCAGCAGTACCCAGGGTTCCCACAATGAGCAGTTCTTC. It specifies CASSTQGSHNEQFF.

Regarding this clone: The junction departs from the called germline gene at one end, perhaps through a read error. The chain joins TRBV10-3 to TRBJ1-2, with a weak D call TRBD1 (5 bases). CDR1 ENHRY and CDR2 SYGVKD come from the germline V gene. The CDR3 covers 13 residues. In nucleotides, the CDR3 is TGTGCCAGCAGTGAGGTTCAGGGCTATGGCTACACCTTC. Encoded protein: CASSEVQGYGYTF.

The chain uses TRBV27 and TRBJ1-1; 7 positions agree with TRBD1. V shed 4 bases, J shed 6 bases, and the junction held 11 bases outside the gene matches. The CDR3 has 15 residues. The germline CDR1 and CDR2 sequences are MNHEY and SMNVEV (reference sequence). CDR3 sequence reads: CASSSHRGRSPEAFF. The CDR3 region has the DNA TGTGCCAGCAGTTCCCACAGGGGTCGGTCTCCTGAAGCTTTCTTT.

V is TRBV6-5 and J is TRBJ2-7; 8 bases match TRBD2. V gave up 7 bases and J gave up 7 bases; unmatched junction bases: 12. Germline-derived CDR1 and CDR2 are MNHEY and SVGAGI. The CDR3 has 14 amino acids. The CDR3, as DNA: TGTGCCAGCACCCAAGTGCCCGGGAGGGGGGAGCAGTACTTC. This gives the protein CASTQVPGRGEQYF.

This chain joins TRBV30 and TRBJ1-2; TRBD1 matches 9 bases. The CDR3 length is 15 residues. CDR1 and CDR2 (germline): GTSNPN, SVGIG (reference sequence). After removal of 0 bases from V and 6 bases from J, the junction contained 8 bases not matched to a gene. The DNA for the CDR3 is TGTGCCTGGAGTGTACCAACAGGGGGCCCTGATGGCTACACCTTC. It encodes CAWSVPTGGPDGYTF.

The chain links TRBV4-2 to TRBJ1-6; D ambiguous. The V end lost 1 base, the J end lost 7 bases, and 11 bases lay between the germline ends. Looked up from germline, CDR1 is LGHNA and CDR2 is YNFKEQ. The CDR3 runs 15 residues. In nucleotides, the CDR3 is TGTGCCAGCAGCCAAGGCGGCAGTTCCAATTCACCCCTCCACTTT. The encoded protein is CASSQGGSSNSPLHF.

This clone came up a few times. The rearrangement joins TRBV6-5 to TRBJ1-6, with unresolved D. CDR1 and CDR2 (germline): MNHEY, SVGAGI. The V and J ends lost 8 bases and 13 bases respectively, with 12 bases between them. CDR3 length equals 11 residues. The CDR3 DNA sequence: TGTGCCAGCGGGTATGACCGTCCCCTCCACTTT. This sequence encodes CASGYDRPLHF.

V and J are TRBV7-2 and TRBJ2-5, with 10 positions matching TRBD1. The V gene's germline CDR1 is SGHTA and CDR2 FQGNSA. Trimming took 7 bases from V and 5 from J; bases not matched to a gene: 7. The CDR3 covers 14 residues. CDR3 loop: CASNRQGAGETQYF. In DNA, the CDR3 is TGTGCCAGCAACCGACAGGGGGCAGGGGAGACCCAGTACTTC. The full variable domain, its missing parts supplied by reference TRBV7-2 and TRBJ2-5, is GAGVSQSPSNKVTEKGKDVELRCDPISGHTALYWYRQSLGQGLEFLIYFQGNSAPDKSGLPSDRFSAERTGGSVSTLTIQRTQQEDSAVYLCASNRQGAGETQYFGPGTRLLVL.

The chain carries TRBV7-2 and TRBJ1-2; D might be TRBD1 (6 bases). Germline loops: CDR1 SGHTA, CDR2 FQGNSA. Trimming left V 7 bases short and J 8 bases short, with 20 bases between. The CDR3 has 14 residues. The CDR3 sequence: CASNQQGSSGGYTF. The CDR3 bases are TGTGCCAGCAACCAACAGGGTTCATCGGGAGGCTACACCTTC.

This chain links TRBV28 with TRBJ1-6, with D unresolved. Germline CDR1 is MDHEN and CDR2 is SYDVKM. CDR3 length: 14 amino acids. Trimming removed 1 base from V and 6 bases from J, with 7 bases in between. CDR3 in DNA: TGTGCCAGCAGTTTATTAAAGGCTAATTCACCCCTCCACTTT. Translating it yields CASSLLKANSPLHF.

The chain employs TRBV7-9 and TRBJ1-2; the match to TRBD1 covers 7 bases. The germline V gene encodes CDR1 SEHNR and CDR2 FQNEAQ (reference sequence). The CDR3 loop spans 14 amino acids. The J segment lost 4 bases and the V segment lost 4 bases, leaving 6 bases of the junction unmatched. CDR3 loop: CASSSYRGSYGYTF. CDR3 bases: TGTGCCAGCAGCTCGTACAGGGGAAGCTATGGCTACACCTTC.

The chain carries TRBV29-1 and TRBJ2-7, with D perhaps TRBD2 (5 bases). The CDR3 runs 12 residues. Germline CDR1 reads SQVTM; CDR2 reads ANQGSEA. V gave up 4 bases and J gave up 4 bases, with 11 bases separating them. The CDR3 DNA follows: TGCAGCGTTGTGGATCCGGGGTACGAGCAGTACTTC. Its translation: CSVVDPGYEQYF.

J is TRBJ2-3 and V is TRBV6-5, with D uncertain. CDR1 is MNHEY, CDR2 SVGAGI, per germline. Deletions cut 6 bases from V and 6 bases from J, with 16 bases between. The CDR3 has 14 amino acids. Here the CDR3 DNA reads TGTGCCAGCAGGACTGGGTTAGCCGCTGATACGCAGTATTTT. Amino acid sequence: CASRTGLAADTQYF.

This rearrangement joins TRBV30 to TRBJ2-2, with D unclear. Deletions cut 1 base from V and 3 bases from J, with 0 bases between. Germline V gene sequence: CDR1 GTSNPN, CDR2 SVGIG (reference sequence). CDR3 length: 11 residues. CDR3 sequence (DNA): TGTGCCTGGAGTGACACCGGGGAGCTGTTTTTT. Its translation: CAWSDTGELFF.

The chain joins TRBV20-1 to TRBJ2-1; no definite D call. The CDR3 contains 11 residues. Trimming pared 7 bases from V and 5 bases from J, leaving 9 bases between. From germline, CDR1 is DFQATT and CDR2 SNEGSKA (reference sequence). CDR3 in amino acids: CSDARNNEQFF. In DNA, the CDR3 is TGCAGTGATGCCAGAAACAATGAGCAGTTCTTC.

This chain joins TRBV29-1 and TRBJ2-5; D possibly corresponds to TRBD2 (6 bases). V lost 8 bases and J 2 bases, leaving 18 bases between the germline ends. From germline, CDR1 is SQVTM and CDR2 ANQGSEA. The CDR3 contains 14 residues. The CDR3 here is CSSDGAAGQETQYF. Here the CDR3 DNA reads TGCAGCTCAGACGGGGCGGCGGGACAAGAGACCCAGTACTTC.

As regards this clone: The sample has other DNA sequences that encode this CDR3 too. The CDR3, as DNA: TGTGCCATCAGTGTTTACAATGAGCAGTTCTTC. Protein product: CAISVYNEQFF. V is TRBV10-3 and J is TRBJ2-1; no reliable D call. V was pared by 4 bases and J by 4 bases, with 2 bases between. Germline values: CDR1 ENHRY, CDR2 SYGVKD. The CDR3 consists of 11 residues.

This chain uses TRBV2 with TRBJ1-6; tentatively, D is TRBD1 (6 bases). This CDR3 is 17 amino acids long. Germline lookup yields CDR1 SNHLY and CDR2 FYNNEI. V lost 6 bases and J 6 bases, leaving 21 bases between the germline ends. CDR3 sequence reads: CASRDATRTVANSPLHF. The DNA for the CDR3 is TGTGCCAGCAGGGATGCCACAAGGACAGTAGCTAATTCACCCCTCCACTTT.

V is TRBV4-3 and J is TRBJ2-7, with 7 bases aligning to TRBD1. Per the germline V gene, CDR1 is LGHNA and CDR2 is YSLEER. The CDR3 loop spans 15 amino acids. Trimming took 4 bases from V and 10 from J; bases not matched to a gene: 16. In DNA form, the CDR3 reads TGCGCCAGCAGCCTACACCGGGACAGTGAGACGGGACAGTACTTC. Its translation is CASSLHRDSETGQYF.

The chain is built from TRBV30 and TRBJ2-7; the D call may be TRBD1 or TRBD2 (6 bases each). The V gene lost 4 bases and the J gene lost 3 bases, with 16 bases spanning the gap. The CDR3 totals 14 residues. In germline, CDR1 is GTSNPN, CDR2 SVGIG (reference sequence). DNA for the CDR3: TGTGCCTGGATGCTACGAGGGGGGATCTACGAGCAGTACTTC. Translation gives CAWMLRGGIYEQYF.

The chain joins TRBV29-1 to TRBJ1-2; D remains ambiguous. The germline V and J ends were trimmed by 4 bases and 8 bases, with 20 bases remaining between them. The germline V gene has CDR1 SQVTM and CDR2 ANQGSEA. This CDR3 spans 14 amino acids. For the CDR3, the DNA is TGCAGCGTTGGGCCCGCGACTAGGGCCCAGGGCTACACCTTC. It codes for CSVGPATRAQGYTF.